This T cell receptor beta chain appears in the sequencing data of a study of beta chain features in type 1 diabetes. Points from the study as a whole: Shortening that was moderate but significant affected the TCRB CDR3s of Type 1 diabetes patients in all four CD4+ subsets.

Turning to this clone: Its antigen is not known.

Of the isolated RNA, all was reverse transcribed, and so the sequenced material was expressed TCRB transcripts. Naive, central memory and regulatory T cell samples averaged approximately 3.6 million immunoSEQ reads each. Only in-frame clones appear in the TCRdb table, and some are missing; sequencing was by immunoSEQ multiplex PCR. The top ten hold under 0.055% of the sample, which has 300,000 to 450,000 clones, 20% seen once. The junction had 1 base not matched to a gene; V was cut back by 2 bases and J by 6 bases. Germline CDR1 MGHDK, CDR2 SYGVNS. This CDR3 comprises 15 residues. This sequence originates from a woman aged 18-30 years in good health. The material sequenced was naive CD4+ T cells from blood. This chain joins TRBV25-1 and TRBJ1-6; 10 bases are a match to TRBD1. In DNA, the CDR3 is TGTGCCAGCAGTGAAGGACAGGGGGGTAATTCACCCCTCCACTTT. It is translated as CASSEGQGGNSPLHF.